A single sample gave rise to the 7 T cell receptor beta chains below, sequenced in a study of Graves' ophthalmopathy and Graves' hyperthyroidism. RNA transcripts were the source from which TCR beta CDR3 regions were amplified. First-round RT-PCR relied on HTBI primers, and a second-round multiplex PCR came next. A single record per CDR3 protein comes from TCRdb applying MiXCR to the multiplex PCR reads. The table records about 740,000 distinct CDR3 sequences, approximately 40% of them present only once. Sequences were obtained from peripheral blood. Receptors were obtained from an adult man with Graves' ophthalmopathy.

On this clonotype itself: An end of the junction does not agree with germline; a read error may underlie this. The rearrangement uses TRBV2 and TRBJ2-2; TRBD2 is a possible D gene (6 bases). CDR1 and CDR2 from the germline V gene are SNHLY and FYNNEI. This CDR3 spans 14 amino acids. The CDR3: CASRPNGGTGEPFF. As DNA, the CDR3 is TGTGCCAGCAGGCCTAACGGGGGTACCGGGGAGCCGTTTTTT.

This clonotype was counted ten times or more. DNA of the CDR3: TGTGCCAGCAGCTTAGCGGCAGGGACCCACGAGCAGTACTTC. As protein: CASSLAAGTHEQYF. V gene TRBV7-9 combines with J gene TRBJ2-7, with D possibly being TRBD1 or TRBD2 (5 bases each). The CDR3 spans 14 residues. Trimming left V 0 bases short and J 5 bases short, with 11 bases between. The germline gives CDR1 SEHNR, CDR2 FQNEAQ (reference sequence).

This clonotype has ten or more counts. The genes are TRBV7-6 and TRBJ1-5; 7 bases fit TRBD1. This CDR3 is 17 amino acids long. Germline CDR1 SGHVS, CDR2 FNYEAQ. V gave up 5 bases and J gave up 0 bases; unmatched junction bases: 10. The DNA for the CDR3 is TGTGCCAGCAGCCGATCGACAGGGTTCCCTAGCAATCAGCCCCAGCATTTT. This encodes CASSRSTGFPSNQPQHF. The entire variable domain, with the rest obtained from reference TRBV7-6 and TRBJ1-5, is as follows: GAGVSQSPRYKVTKRGQDVALRCDPISGHVSLYWYRQALGQGPEFLTYFNYEAQQDKSGLPNDRFSAERPEGSISTLTIQRTEQRDSAMYRCASSRSTGFPSNQPQHFGDGTRLSIL.

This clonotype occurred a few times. The CDR3 region is CASSPGLSGELFF. The CDR3, as DNA: TGTGCCAGCAGCCCAGGACTTTCCGGGGAGCTGTTTTTT. The chain carries TRBV7-9 and TRBJ2-2; possibly TRBD2 for D (5 bases). V was trimmed by 5 bases and J by 6 bases, leaving 10 bases between them. The CDR3 is 13 amino acids. The germline gives CDR1 SEHNR, CDR2 FQNEAQ (reference sequence). Complete variable domain (other parts from reference TRBV7-9 and TRBJ2-2): DTGVSQNPRHKITKRGQNVTFRCDPISEHNRLYWYRQTLGQGPEFLTYFQNEAQLEKSRLLSDRFSAERPKGSFSTLEIQRTEQGDSAMYLCASSPGLSGELFFGEGSRLTVL.

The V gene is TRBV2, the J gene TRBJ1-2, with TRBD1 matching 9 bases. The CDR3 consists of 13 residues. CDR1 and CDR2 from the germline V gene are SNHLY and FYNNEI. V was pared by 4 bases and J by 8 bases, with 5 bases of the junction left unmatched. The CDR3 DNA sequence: TGTGCCAGCAGTGCCGGGACAGGGTCGGGCTACACCTTC. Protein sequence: CASSAGTGSGYTF.

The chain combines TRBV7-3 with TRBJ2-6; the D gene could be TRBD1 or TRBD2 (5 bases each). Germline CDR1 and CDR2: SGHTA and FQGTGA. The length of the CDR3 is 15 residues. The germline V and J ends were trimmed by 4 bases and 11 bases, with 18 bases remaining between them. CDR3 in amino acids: CASSSGTIRFYVLTF. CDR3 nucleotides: TGTGCCAGCAGCTCCGGGACGATTCGGTTCTACGTCCTGACTTTC.

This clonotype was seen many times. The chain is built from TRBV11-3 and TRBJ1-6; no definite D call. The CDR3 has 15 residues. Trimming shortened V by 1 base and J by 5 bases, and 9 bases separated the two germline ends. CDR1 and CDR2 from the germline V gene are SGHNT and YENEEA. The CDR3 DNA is TGTGCCAGCAGCTTAGGGGGTGTAAATAATTCACCCCTCCACTTT. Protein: CASSLGGVNNSPLHF.